A selection of T cell receptor beta chains follows, all from one sample in a study of cytomegalovirus exposure and HLA in healthy donors. Clones were read by immunoSEQ multiplex PCR, and TCRdb kept only the in-frame ones, dropping some. The data contain around 200,000 clones, about four fifths of them singletons. The sequenced sample was PBMCs. These receptors were taken from a woman aged 45-59 years in good health and CMV-seropositive. Each CDR3 is given with its conserved first and last residue. A D gene is named only where the DNA matches it firmly. For some rows the clone size is stated as once, few or many, or as a class when expanded; others skip it.

V: TRBV5-4; size: NA; D: NA; J: TRBJ1-6; CDR3: CASSPGHLREYYNSPLHF; DNA: TGTGCCAGCAGCCCAGGCCACTTACGGGAATACTATAATTCACCCCTCCACTTT
V: TRBV19; size: NA; D: NA; J: TRBJ2-1; CDR3: CASRYGTGYNEQFF; DNA: TGTGCCAGTCGGTACGGGACTGGCTACAATGAGCAGTTCTTC
V: TRBV23-1; size: NA; D: NA; J: TRBJ2-7; CDR3: CASSQHPLARTVGSDVRYEQYF; DNA: TGCGCCAGCAGTCAACATCCCCTCGCTCGGACAGTCGGCAGTGATGTCCGCTACGAGCAGTACTTC
V: TRBV5-1; size: NA; D: NA; J: TRBJ2-5; CDR3: CASSLGPGDGEETQYF; DNA: TGCGCCAGCAGCTTGGGTCCCGGAGACGGGGAAGAGACCCAGTACTTC
V: TRBV7-2; size: NA; D: TRBD1; J: TRBJ1-6; CDR3: CASSSTGSGSPLHF; DNA: TGTGCCAGCAGCTCGACAGGGTCGGGTTCACCCCTCCACTTT
V: TRBV4-2; size: NA; D: TRBD2; J: TRBJ2-3; CDR3: CASSQDYRKRGGTDTQYF; DNA: TGTGCCAGCAGCCAAGATTATAGGAAGCGGGGGGGCACAGATACGCAGTATTTT
V: TRBV6-5; size: few; D: NA; J: TRBJ1-1; CDR3: CASSYSATVEAFF; DNA: TGTGCCAGCAGTTACTCTGCGACTGTTGAAGCTTTCTTT
V: TRBV2; size: NA; D: NA; J: TRBJ1-2; CDR3: CASSPYSQGYTF; DNA: TGTGCCAGCAGTCCGTACAGCCAAGGCTACACCTTC
V: TRBV6-5; size: NA; D: NA; J: TRBJ1-5; CDR3: CASSYSGASNQPQHF; DNA: TGTGCCAGCAGTTACTCGGGGGCCAGCAATCAGCCCCAGCATTTT
V: TRBV28; size: NA; D: TRBD1; J: TRBJ1-6; CDR3: CASSDGQGNSPLHF; DNA: TGTGCCAGCAGTGACGGACAGGGAAACTCACCCCTCCACTTT
V: TRBV6-1; size: NA; D: TRBD1; J: TRBJ2-7; CDR3: CASGYTDRAGEQYF; DNA: TGTGCCAGCGGTTATACTGACAGGGCGGGCGAGCAGTACTTC
V: TRBV7-2; size: NA; D: NA; J: TRBJ2-1; CDR3: CASSLASSEIEQFF; DNA: TGTGCCAGCAGCTTAGCGTCTAGCGAGATTGAGCAGTTCTTC
V: TRBV11-2; size: once; D: NA; J: TRBJ2-1; CDR3: CASSLGQVTNNEQFF; DNA: TGTGCCAGCAGCTTAGGGCAGGTGACGAACAATGAGCAGTTCTTC
V: TRBV4-1; size: NA; D: TRBD1; J: TRBJ1-3; CDR3: CASSQSRTGELGNTIYF; DNA: TGCGCCAGCAGCCAATCCCGGACAGGGGAGCTTGGAAACACCATATATTTT
V: TRBV5-1; size: NA; D: NA; J: TRBJ1-6; CDR3: CASSLAQGDNSPLHF; DNA: TGCGCCAGCAGCTTGGCCCAGGGTGATAATTCACCCCTCCACTTT
V: TRBV4-1; size: NA; D: TRBD1; J: TRBJ2-3; CDR3: CASSQQRDREPGRTDTQYF; DNA: TGCGCCAGCAGCCAGCAAAGGGACAGGGAGCCCGGGAGGACAGATACGCAGTATTTT
V: TRBV11-1; size: few; D: TRBD2; J: TRBJ2-1; CDR3: CASSSWDLSGGYNEQFF; DNA: TGTGCCAGCAGCTCCTGGGACTTGTCGGGGGGCTACAATGAGCAGTTCTTC
V: TRBV2; size: NA; D: TRBD1; J: TRBJ1-4; CDR3: CASSERGTGNEKLFF; DNA: TGTGCCAGCAGTGAAAGAGGGACAGGCAATGAAAAACTGTTTTTT
V: TRBV6-5; size: once; D: NA; J: TRBJ2-1; CDR3: CASSPPFYNEQFF; DNA: TGTGCCAGCAGCCCCCCCTTCTACAATGAGCAGTTCTTC
V: TRBV4-3; size: few; D: TRBD1; J: TRBJ1-5; CDR3: CASSPGTGGTNQPQHF; DNA: TGCGCCAGCAGCCCAGGGACAGGTGGTACCAATCAGCCCCAGCATTTT
V: TRBV28; size: NA; D: NA; J: TRBJ1-4; CDR3: CASRAGGGGREKLFF; DNA: TGTGCCAGCAGGGCCGGGGGGGGCGGACGGGAAAAACTGTTTTTT
V: TRBV6-1; size: few; D: NA; J: TRBJ1-5; CDR3: CASSIHHNQPQHF; DNA: TGTGCCAGCAGTATACACCACAATCAGCCCCAGCATTTT
V: TRBV15; size: NA; D: TRBD2; J: TRBJ2-1; CDR3: CATSRDSLAGGHREQFF; DNA: TGTGCCACCAGCAGAGATTCCCTAGCGGGGGGGCACCGGGAGCAGTTCTTC
V: TRBV19; size: NA; D: TRBD1; J: TRBJ1-5; CDR3: CASIARGRGFNQPQHF; DNA: TGTGCCAGTATAGCTAGGGGCAGGGGGTTCAATCAGCCCCAGCATTTT
V: TRBV9; size: NA; D: NA; J: TRBJ2-3; CDR3: CASSVVVGRRDTQYF; DNA: TGTGCCAGCAGCGTAGTGGTGGGGAGGAGAGATACGCAGTATTTT
V: TRBV29-1; size: once; D: NA; J: TRBJ1-2; CDR3: CSVVTENYGYTF; DNA: TGCAGCGTTGTGACGGAGAACTATGGCTACACCTTC
V: TRBV6-5; size: NA; D: TRBD1; J: TRBJ1-2; CDR3: CASSYGAGGNYGYTF; DNA: TGTGCCAGCAGTTACGGGGCAGGGGGGAACTATGGCTACACCTTC
V: TRBV27; size: once; D: NA; J: TRBJ2-5; CDR3: CASTPRRDGQRETQYF; DNA: TGTGCCAGCACCCCGCGACGTGACGGCCAGAGGGAGACCCAGTACTTC
V: TRBV10-2; size: NA; D: NA; J: TRBJ2-1; CDR3: CASSDRGDFSSYNEQFF; DNA: TGCGCCAGCAGTGACAGGGGTGATTTCAGTTCCTACAATGAGCAGTTCTTC
V: TRBV4-1; size: NA; D: TRBD1; J: TRBJ1-6; CDR3: CASSLWVGQGRVNSPLHF; DNA: TGCGCCAGCAGCCTTTGGGTGGGACAGGGTCGGGTGAATTCACCCCTCCACTTT
V: TRBV6-6; size: once; D: TRBD2; J: TRBJ2-7; CDR3: CASSLTSGGVGEQYF; DNA: TGTGCCAGCAGTTTGACTAGCGGGGGGGTTGGCGAGCAGTACTTC
V: TRBV27; size: NA; D: NA; J: TRBJ1-2; CDR3: CATSQGKYGYTF; DNA: TGTGCCACCTCACAGGGAAAATATGGCTACACCTTC
V: TRBV29-1; size: once; D: NA; J: TRBJ1-1; CDR3: CSASDFTEAFF; DNA: TGCAGCGCCTCGGACTTCACTGAAGCTTTCTTT
V: TRBV5-8; size: NA; D: TRBD1; J: TRBJ2-2; CDR3: CASSFVRTGVNTGELFF; DNA: TGTGCCAGCAGCTTTGTAAGGACAGGAGTAAACACCGGGGAGCTGTTTTTT
V: TRBV4-2; size: few; D: TRBD2; J: TRBJ2-1; CDR3: CASSQEASGGASYNEQFF; DNA: TGTGCCAGCAGCCAAGAAGCTAGCGGGGGGGCCTCCTACAATGAGCAGTTCTTC
V: TRBV6-5; size: NA; D: NA; J: TRBJ1-1; CDR3: CASTAVEGAEAFF; DNA: TGTGCCAGCACCGCGGTGGAGGGCGCTGAAGCTTTCTTT
V: TRBV9; size: NA; D: NA; J: TRBJ1-5; CDR3: CASSVGTENQPQHF; DNA: TGTGCCAGCAGCGTAGGTACAGAGAATCAGCCCCAGCATTTT
V: TRBV6-5; size: NA; D: NA; J: TRBJ1-2; CDR3: CASRAVLYGYTF; DNA: TGTGCCAGCAGGGCGGTCCTCTATGGCTACACCTTC
V: TRBV5-1; size: NA; D: TRBD2; J: TRBJ2-3; CDR3: CASSFSGTMGTDTQYF; DNA: TGCGCCAGCAGCTTCAGCGGGACTATGGGCACAGATACGCAGTATTTT
V: TRBV21-1; size: NA; D: NA; J: TRBJ1-5; CDR3: CASNTLTGRDQPQHF; DNA: TGTGCCAGCAACACACTGACAGGGCGCGATCAGCCCCAGCATTTT
V: TRBV29-1; size: NA; D: NA; J: TRBJ1-2; CDR3: CSVEGTGDYGYTF; DNA: TGCAGCGTTGAAGGGACGGGGGACTATGGCTACACCTTC
V: TRBV19; size: NA; D: NA; J: TRBJ1-1; CDR3: CASSIRTANTEAFF; DNA: TGTGCCAGTAGTATAAGGACAGCAAACACTGAAGCTTTCTTT
V: TRBV5-4; size: NA; D: NA; J: TRBJ1-4; CDR3: CASSARTATNEKLFF; DNA: TGTGCCAGCAGCGCTAGGACAGCCACTAATGAAAAACTGTTTTTT
V: TRBV19; size: NA; D: NA; J: TRBJ1-1; CDR3: CASMRDLNTEAFF; DNA: TGTGCCAGTATGAGGGACTTGAACACTGAAGCTTTCTTT
V: TRBV7-2; size: NA; D: NA; J: TRBJ2-7; CDR3: CASSLGGGSYEQYF; DNA: TGTGCCAGCAGCTTAGGAGGGGGATCCTACGAGCAGTACTTC
V: TRBV7-6; size: NA; D: NA; J: TRBJ1-6; CDR3: CASSDPGHNSPLHF; DNA: TGTGCCAGCAGCGACCCGGGACACAATTCACCCCTCCACTTT
V: TRBV10-2; size: NA; D: NA; J: TRBJ1-2; CDR3: CASSGRDYGYTF; DNA: TGCGCCAGCAGTGGCAGGGACTATGGCTACACCTTC
V: TRBV30; size: NA; D: NA; J: TRBJ1-1; CDR3: CAWISYNTEAFF; DNA: TGTGCCTGGATTTCGTATAACACTGAAGCTTTCTTT
V: TRBV18; size: NA; D: NA; J: TRBJ1-6; CDR3: CASSPPDGGNSPLHF; DNA: TGTGCCAGCTCACCGCCGGACGGAGGTAATTCACCCCTCCACTTT
V: TRBV5-4; size: NA; D: TRBD2; J: TRBJ2-5; CDR3: CASSHGRGPGETQYF; DNA: TGTGCCAGCAGTCACGGGAGGGGCCCCGGGGAGACCCAGTACTTC
V: TRBV5-4; size: once; D: TRBD1; J: TRBJ2-6; CDR3: CASSPWTGGANVLTF; DNA: TGTGCCAGCAGCCCATGGACAGGGGGGGCCAACGTCCTGACTTTC
V: TRBV30; size: NA; D: TRBD1; J: TRBJ1-1; CDR3: CAWSVRDRGPNTEAFF; DNA: TGTGCCTGGAGTGTAAGGGACAGGGGACCGAACACTGAAGCTTTCTTT
V: TRBV6-1; size: NA; D: NA; J: TRBJ1-5; CDR3: CASSVIDRTNQPQHF; DNA: TGTGCCAGCAGTGTAATAGACAGAACAAATCAGCCCCAGCATTTT
V: TRBV5-1; size: NA; D: TRBD2; J: TRBJ2-3; CDR3: CASSLEIAGGTDTQYF; DNA: TGCGCCAGCAGCTTGGAGATAGCGGGGGGCACAGATACGCAGTATTTT
V: TRBV5-6; size: few; D: NA; J: TRBJ2-7; CDR3: CASSFFPVEGYEQYF; DNA: TGTGCCAGCAGCTTTTTTCCCGTGGAGGGCTACGAGCAGTACTTC
V: TRBV28; size: NA; D: NA; J: TRBJ1-4; CDR3: CASSPWRRATNEKLFF; DNA: TGTGCCAGCAGTCCCTGGCGGCGGGCAACTAATGAAAAACTGTTTTTT
V: TRBV11-3; size: NA; D: TRBD1; J: TRBJ2-2; CDR3: CASSFRDRTGELFF; DNA: TGTGCCAGCAGCTTCCGGGACAGGACCGGGGAGCTGTTTTTT
V: TRBV30; size: NA; D: NA; J: TRBJ1-4; CDR3: CAWTYRGLANEKLFF; DNA: TGTGCCTGGACATATAGGGGCCTGGCTAATGAAAAACTGTTTTTT